This TCR beta chain is drawn from a study of T cell responses to AZD1222 COVID-19 vaccine. The CDR3 sequence is 14 residues long. V dropped 6 bases and J dropped 6; count of bases not matched to a gene: 8. The germline CDR1 and CDR2 sequences are MNHEY and SVGAGI. The table came from immunoSEQ multiplex PCR; TCRdb's copy has only in-frame clones and leaves some out. The sample yields just under 100,000 clones, more than 70% seen once. The chain has TRBV6-5 and TRBJ2-7, with TRBD1 matching over 10 bases. The clonotype originates from an adult in good health. The sample here was peripheral blood, taken on day 0 of AZD1222 vaccination. CDR3 amino acids: CASSLPRTGGEQYF. The CDR3 DNA reads as TGTGCCAGCAGCTTACCACGGACAGGGGGCGAGCAGTACTTC.